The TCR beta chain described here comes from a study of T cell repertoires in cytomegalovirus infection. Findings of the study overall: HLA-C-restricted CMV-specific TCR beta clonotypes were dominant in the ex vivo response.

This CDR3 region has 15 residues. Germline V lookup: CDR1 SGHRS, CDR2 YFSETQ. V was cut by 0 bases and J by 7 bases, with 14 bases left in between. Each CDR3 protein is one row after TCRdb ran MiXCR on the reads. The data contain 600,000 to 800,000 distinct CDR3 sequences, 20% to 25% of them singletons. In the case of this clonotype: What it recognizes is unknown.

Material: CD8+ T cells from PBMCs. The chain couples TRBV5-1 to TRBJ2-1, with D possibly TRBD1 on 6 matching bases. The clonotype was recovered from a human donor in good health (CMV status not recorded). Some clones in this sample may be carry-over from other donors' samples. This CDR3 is CASSLGTAGLNEQFF. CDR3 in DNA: TGCGCCAGCAGCTTGGGGACAGCTGGGTTGAATGAGCAGTTCTTC.